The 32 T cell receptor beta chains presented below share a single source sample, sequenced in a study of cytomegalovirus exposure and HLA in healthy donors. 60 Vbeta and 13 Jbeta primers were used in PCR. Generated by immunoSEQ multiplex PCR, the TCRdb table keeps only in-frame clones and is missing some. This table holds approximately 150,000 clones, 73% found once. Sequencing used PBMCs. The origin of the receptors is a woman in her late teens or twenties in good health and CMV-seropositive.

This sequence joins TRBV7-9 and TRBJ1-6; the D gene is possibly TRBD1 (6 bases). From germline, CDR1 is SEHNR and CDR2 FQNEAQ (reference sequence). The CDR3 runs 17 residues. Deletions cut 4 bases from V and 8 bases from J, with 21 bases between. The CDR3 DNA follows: TGTGCCAGCAGCTCCGGCGGGGGGGCCCCTTATGATTCACCCCTCCACTTT. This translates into CASSSGGGAPYDSPLHF. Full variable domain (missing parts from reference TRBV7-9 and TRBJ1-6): DTGVSQNPRHKITKRGQNVTFRCDPISEHNRLYWYRQTLGQGPEFLTYFQNEAQLEKSRLLSDRFSAERPKGSFSTLEIQRTEQGDSAMYLCASSSGGGAPYDSPLHFGNGTRLTVT.

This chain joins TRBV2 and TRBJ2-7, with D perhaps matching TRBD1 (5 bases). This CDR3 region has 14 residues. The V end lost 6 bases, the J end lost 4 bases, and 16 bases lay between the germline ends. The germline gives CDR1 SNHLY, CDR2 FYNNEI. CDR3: CASSPTVTPYEQYF. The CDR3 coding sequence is TGTGCCAGCAGCCCGACAGTAACCCCTTACGAGCAGTACTTC.

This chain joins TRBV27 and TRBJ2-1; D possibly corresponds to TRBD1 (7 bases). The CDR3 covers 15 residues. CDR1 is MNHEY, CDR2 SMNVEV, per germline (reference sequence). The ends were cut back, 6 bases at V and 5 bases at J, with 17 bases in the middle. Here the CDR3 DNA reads TGTGCCAGCAGCCCCAGGGGGGTGAAAGACAATGAGCAGTTCTTC. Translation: CASSPRGVKDNEQFF.

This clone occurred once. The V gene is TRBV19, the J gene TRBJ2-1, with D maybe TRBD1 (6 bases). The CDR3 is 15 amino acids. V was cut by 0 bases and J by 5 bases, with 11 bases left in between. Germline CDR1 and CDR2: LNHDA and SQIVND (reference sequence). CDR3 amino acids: CASSIESDRDNEQFF. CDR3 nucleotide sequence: TGTGCCAGTAGTATAGAATCGGACAGAGACAATGAGCAGTTCTTC.

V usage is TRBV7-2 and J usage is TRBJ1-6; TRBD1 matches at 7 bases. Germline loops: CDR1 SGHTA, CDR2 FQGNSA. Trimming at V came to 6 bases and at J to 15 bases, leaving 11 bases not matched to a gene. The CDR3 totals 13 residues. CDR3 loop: CASSHGTGARLHF. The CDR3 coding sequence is TGTGCCAGCAGTCACGGTACAGGGGCACGCCTCCACTTT. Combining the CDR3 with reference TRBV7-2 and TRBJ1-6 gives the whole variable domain GAGVSQSPSNKVTEKGKDVELRCDPISGHTALYWYRQSLGQGLEFLIYFQGNSAPDKSGLPSDRFSAERTGGSVSTLTIQRTQQEDSAVYLCASSHGTGARLHFGNGTRLTVT.

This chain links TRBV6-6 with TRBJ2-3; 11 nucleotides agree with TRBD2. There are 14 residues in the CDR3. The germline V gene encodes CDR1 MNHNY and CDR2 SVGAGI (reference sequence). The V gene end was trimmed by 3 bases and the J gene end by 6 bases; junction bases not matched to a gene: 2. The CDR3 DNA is TGTGCCAGCAGTTATCTAGCGGGGGGTGATACGCAGTATTTT. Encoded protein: CASSYLAGGDTQYF.

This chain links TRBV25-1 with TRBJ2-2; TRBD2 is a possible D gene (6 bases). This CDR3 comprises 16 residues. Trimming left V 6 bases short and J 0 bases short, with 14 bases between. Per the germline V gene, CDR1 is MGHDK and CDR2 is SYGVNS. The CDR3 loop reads CASSDVGGSNTGELFF. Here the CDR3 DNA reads TGTGCCAGCAGCGACGTAGGAGGGTCGAACACCGGGGAGCTGTTTTTT.

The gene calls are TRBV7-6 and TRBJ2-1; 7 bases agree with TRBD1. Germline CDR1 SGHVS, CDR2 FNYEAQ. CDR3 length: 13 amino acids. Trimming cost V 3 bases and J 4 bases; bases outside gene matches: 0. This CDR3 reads CASSLGQYNEQFF. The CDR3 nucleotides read TGTGCCAGCAGCTTGGGACAGTACAATGAGCAGTTCTTC. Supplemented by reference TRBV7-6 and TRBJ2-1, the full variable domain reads GAGVSQSPRYKVTKRGQDVALRCDPISGHVSLYWYRQALGQGPEFLTYFNYEAQQDKSGLPNDRFSAERPEGSISTLTIQRTEQRDSAMYRCASSLGQYNEQFFGPGTRLTVL.

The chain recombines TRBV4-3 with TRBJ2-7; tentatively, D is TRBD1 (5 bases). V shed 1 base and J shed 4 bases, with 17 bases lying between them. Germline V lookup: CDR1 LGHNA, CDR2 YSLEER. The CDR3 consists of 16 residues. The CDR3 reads CASSQGARAIGYEQYF. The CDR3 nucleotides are TGCGCCAGCAGCCAAGGGGCCAGGGCAATTGGGTACGAGCAGTACTTC.

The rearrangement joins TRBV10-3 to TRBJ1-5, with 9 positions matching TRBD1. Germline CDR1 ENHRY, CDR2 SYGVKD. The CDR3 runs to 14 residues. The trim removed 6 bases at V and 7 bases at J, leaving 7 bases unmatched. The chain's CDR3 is CAISAGTGRQPQHF. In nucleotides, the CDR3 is TGTGCCATCAGCGCCGGGACAGGGAGGCAGCCCCAGCATTTT.

The CDR3 protein is CASSSTGPLREKLFF. The CDR3 DNA follows: TGTGCCAGCAGCTCCACAGGTCCACTGCGAGAAAAACTGTTTTTT. The V gene is TRBV7-2, the J gene TRBJ1-4, with D perhaps matching TRBD1 (5 bases). The length of the CDR3 is 15 residues. The ends were cut back, 4 bases at V and 8 bases at J, with 17 bases in the middle. The germline V gene encodes CDR1 SGHTA and CDR2 FQGNSA.

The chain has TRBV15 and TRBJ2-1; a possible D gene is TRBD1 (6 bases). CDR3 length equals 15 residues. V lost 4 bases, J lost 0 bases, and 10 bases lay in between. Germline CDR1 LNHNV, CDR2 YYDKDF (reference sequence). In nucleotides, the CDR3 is TGTGCCACCAGCATGGGACATAGCTCCTACAATGAGCAGTTCTTC. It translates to CATSMGHSSYNEQFF.

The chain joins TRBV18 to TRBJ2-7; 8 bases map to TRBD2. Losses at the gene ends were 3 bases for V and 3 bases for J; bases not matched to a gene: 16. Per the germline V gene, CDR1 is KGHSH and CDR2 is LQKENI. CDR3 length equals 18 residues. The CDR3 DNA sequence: TGTGCCAGCTCACCTACAGGGCCCTCCGGGACTAGATTCTACGAGCAGTACTTC. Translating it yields CASSPTGPSGTRFYEQYF.

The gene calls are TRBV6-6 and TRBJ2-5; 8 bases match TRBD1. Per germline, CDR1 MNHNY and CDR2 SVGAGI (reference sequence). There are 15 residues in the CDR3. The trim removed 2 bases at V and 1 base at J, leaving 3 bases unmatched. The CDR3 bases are TGTGCCAGCAGTTACGTCACAGGGGGCCAAGAGACCCAGTACTTC. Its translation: CASSYVTGGQETQYF.

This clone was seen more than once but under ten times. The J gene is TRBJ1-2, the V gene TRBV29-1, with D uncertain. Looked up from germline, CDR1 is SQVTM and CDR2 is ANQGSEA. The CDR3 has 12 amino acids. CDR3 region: CSPRGRGCGYTF. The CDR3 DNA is TGCAGTCCCCGTGGGCGAGGGTGTGGCTACACCTTC.

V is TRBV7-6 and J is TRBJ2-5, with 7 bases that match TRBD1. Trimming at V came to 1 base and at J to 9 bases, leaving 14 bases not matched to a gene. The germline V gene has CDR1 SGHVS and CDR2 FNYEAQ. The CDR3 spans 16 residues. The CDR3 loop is CASSLVRGNNFMAQYF. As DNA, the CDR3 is TGTGCCAGCAGCTTAGTCAGGGGGAATAATTTTATGGCCCAGTACTTC.

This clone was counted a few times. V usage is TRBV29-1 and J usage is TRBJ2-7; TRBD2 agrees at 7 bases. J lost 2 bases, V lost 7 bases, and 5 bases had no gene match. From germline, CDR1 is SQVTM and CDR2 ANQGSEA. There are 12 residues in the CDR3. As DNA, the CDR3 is TGCAGCGCCTGGGGGGGAACCTACGAGCAGTACTTC. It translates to CSAWGGTYEQYF.

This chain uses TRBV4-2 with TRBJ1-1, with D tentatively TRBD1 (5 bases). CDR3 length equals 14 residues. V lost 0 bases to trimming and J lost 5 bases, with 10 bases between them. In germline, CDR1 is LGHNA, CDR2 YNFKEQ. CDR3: CASSQDGGGTEAFF. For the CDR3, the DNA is TGTGCCAGCAGCCAAGATGGGGGGGGAACTGAAGCTTTCTTT.

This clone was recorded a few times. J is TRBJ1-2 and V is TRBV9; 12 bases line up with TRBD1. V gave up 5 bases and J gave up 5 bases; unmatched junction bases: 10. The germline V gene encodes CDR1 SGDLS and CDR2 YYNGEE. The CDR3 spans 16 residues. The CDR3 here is CASRGTGGASQYGYTF. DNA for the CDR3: TGTGCCAGCAGGGGGACAGGGGGCGCGTCTCAGTATGGCTACACCTTC.

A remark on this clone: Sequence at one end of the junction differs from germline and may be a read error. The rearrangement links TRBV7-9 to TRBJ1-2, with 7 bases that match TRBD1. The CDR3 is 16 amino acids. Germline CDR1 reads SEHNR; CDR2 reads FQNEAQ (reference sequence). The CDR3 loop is CSSSLRDRDPNYGYTF. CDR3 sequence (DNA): TGTTCCAGCAGCTTACGGGACAGAGACCCTAACTATGGCTACACCTTC.

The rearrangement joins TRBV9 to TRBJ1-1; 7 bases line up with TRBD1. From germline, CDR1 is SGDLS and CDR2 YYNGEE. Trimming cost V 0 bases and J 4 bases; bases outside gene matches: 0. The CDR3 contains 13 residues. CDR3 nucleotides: TGTGCCAGCAGCGTAGAGGGGGCCACTGAAGCTTTCTTT. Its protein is CASSVEGATEAFF.

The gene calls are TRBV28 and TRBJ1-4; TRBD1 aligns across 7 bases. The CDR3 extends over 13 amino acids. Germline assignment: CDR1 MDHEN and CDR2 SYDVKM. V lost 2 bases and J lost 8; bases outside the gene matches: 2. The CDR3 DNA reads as TGTGCCAGCAGTTTAGGGGGACAGGAAAAACTGTTTTTT. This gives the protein CASSLGGQEKLFF.

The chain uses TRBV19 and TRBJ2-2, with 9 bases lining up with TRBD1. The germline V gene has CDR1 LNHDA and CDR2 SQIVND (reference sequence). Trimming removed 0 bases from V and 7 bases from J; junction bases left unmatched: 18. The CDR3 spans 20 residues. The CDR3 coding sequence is TGTGCCAGTAGTATAGATTTGGGGACCTCCGGGACAGGGTTGGTCGGGGAGCTGTTTTTT. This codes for CASSIDLGTSGTGLVGELFF. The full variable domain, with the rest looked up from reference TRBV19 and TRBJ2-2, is DGGITQSPKYLFRKEGQNVTLSCEQNLNHDAMYWYRQDPGQGLRLIYYSQIVNDFQKGDIAEGYSVSREKKESFPLTVTSAQKNPTAFYLCASSIDLGTSGTGLVGELFFGEGSRLTVL.

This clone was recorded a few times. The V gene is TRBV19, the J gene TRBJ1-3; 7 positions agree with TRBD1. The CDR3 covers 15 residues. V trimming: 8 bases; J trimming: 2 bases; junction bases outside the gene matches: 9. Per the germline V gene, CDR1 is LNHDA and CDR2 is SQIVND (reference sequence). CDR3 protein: CASHTGVMAGNTIYF. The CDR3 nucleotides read TGTGCCAGTCACACAGGGGTAATGGCTGGAAACACCATATATTTT.

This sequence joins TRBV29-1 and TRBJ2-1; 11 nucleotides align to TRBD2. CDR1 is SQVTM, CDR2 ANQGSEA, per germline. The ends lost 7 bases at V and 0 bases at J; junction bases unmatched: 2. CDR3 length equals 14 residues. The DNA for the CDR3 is TGCAGCGAAACTAGCGGGGGCTCCTACAATGAGCAGTTCTTC. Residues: CSETSGGSYNEQFF.

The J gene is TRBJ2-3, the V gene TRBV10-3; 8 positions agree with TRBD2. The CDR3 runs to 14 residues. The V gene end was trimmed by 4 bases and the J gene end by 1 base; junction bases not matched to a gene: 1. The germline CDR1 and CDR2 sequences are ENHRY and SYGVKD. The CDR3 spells CAISGSGGTDTQYF. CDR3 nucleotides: TGTGCCATCAGTGGTAGCGGGGGCACAGATACGCAGTATTTT.

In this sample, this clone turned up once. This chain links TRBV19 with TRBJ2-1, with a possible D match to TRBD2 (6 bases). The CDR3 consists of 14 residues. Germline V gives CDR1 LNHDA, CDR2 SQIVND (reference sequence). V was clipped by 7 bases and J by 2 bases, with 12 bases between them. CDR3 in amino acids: CASMDGGAYNEQFF. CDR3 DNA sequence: TGTGCCAGTATGGACGGGGGAGCCTACAATGAGCAGTTCTTC.

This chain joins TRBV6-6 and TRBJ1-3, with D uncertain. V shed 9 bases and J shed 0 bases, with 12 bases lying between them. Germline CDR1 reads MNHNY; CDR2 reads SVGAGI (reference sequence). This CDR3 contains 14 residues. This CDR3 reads CASGDTFSGNTIYF. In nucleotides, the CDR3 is TGTGCCAGTGGTGACACCTTCTCTGGAAACACCATATATTTT.

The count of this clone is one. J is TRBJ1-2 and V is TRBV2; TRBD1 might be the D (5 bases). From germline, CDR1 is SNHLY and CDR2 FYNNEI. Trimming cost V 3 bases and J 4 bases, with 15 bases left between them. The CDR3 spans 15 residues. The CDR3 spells CASSERGDGSYGYTF. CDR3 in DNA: TGTGCCAGCAGTGAGCGGGGGGACGGGTCCTATGGCTACACCTTC.

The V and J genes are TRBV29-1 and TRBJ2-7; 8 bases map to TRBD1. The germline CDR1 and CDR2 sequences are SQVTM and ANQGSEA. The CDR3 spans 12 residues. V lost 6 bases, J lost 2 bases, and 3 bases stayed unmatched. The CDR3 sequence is CSVEGQAYEQYF. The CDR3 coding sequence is TGCAGCGTGGAGGGACAGGCCTACGAGCAGTACTTC.

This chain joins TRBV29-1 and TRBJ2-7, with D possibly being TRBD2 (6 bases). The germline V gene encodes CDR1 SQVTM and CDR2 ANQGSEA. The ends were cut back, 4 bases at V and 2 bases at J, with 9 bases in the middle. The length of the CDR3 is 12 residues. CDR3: CSVGGLTYEQYF. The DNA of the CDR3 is TGCAGCGTTGGGGGACTCACCTACGAGCAGTACTTC.

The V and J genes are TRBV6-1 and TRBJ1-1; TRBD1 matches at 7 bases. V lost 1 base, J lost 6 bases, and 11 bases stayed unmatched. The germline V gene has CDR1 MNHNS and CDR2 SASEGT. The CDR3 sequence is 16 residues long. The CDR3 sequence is CASSEGATGRKAEAFF. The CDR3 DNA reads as TGTGCCAGCAGTGAAGGGGCGACAGGGAGGAAAGCTGAAGCTTTCTTT.